The clone carrying this T cell receptor beta chain occurred many times. The record originates from a study of regulatory T cells in long-lasting Graves disease. Study summary: Duration of antithyroid drug therapy among newly diagnosed Graves' patients was under 3 months.

Trimming pared 0 bases from V and 4 bases from J, leaving 9 bases between. Germline V gene data show CDR1 as MNHNY and CDR2 as SVGAGI (reference sequence). There are 14 residues in the CDR3. As to time point: newly diagnosed GD, antithyroid drugs for less than 3 months. There was RNA extracted from PBMCs, and the TCR library was made from it. TCR beta libraries were built with iRepertoire HTBI primers and Arm-PCR of CDR3 regions. Original methodology: Analysis of the samples identified approximately 63 TRBV and 13 to 15 TRBJ segments. TCRdb re-derived calls from the multiplex PCR reads in MiXCR, one entry per CDR3 protein. These V and J calls rely on TCRdb rather than the paper's analysis. The sample consists of 350,000 to 550,000 distinct CDR3 sequences, roughly 15% of them appearing once. In addition, the sample was reused for a study of T cells in Graves' hyperthyroidism and ophthalmopathy.

This sequence joins TRBV6-6 and TRBJ1-1, with a tentative D call TRBD1 (5 bases). This sequence originates from a woman between 18 and 30 years old with Graves disease. The sample consisted of peripheral blood mononuclear cells (PBMCs), taken at new diagnosis, from a patient treated with antithyroid drugs. The DNA of the CDR3 is TGTGCCAGCAGTTACTCGAGGGGTGGCACTGAAGCTTTCTTT. Translated, it gives CASSYSRGGTEAFF.